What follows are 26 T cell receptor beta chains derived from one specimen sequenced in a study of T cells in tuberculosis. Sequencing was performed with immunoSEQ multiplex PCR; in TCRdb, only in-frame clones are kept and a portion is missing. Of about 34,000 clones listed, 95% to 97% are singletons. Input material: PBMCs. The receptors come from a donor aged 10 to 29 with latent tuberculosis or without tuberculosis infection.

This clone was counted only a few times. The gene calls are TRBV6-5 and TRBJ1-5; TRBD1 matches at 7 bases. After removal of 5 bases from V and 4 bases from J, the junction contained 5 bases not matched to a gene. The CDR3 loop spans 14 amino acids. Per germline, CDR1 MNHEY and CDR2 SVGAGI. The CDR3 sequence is CASSPGQKNQPQHF. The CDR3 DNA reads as TGTGCCAGCAGTCCGGGACAGAAAAATCAGCCCCAGCATTTT.

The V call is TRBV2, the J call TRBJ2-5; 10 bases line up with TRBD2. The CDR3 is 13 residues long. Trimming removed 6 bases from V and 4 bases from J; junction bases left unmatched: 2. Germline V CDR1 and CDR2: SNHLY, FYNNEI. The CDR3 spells CASRAGGRETQYF. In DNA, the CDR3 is TGTGCCAGCAGAGCGGGGGGGCGAGAGACCCAGTACTTC. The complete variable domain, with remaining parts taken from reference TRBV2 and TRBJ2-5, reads EPEVTQTPSHQVTQMGQEVILRCVPISNHLYFYWYRQILGQKVEFLVSFYNNEISEKSEIFDDQFSVERPDGSNFTLKIRSTKLEDSAMYFCASRAGGRETQYFGPGTRLLVL.

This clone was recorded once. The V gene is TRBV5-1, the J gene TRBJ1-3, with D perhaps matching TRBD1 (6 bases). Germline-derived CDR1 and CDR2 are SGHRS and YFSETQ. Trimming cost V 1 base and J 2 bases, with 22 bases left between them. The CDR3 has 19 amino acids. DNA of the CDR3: TGCGCCAGCAGCTTGAGTATTTGGGGGCAGGGGATGCCTGGAAACACCATATATTTT. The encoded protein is CASSLSIWGQGMPGNTIYF.

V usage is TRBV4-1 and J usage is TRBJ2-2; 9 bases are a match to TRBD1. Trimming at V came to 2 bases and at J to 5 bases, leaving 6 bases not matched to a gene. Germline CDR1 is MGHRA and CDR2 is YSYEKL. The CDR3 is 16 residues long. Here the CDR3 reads CASSQKTGGFTGELFF. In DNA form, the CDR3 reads TGCGCCAGCAGCCAAAAGACAGGGGGTTTTACCGGGGAGCTGTTTTTT.

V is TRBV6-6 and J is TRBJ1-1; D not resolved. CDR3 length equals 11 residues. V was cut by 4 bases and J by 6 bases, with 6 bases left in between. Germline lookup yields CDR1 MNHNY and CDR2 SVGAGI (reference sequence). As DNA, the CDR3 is TGTGCCAGCAGTTCCATTCCTGAAGCTTTCTTT. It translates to CASSSIPEAFF.

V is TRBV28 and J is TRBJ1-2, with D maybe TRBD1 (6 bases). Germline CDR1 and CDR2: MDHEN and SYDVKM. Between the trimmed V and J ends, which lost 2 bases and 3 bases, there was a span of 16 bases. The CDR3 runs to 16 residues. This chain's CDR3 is CASSLPGQGRDYGYTF. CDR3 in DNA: TGTGCCAGCAGTTTACCCGGTCAGGGGAGGGACTATGGCTACACCTTC.

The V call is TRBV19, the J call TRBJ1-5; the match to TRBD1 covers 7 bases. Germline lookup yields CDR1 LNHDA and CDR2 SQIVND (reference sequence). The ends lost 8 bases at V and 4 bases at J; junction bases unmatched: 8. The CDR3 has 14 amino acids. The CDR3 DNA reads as TGTGCCAGTGCTGGGACAGCGGATAATCAGCCCCAGCATTTT. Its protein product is CASAGTADNQPQHF.

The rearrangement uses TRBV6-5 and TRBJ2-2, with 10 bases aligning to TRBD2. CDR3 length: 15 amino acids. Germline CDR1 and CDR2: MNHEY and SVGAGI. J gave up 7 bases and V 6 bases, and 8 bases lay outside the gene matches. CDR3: CASSLSGGSVGELFF. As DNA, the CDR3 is TGTGCCAGCAGCCTTAGCGGGGGGTCTGTCGGGGAGCTGTTTTTT.

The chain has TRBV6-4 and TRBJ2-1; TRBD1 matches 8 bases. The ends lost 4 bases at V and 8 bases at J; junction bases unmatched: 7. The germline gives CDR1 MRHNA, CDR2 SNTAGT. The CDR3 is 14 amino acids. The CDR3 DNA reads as TGTGCCAGCAGTGCAACAGGGGGAGAGGATGAGCAGTTCTTC. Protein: CASSATGGEDEQFF.

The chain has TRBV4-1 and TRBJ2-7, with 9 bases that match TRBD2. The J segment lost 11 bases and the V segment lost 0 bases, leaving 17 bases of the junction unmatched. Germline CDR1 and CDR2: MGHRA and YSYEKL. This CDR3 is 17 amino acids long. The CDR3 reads CASSQDTSGGQPLGKYF. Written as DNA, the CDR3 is TGCGCCAGCAGCCAAGATACCAGCGGGGGGCAACCTTTAGGGAAGTACTTC.

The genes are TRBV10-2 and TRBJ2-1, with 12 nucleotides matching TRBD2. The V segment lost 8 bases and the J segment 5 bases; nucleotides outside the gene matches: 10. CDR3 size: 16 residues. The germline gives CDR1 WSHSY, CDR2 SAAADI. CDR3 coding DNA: TGCGCCAGCGGAGATCTGACTAGCGGGGGCGACAATGAGCAGTTCTTC. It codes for CASGDLTSGGDNEQFF.

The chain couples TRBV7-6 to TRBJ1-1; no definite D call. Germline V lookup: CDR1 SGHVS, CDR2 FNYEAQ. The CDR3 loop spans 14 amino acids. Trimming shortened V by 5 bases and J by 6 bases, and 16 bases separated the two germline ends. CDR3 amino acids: CASSPSSELAEAFF. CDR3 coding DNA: TGTGCCAGCAGCCCGTCCAGCGAACTGGCTGAAGCTTTCTTT.

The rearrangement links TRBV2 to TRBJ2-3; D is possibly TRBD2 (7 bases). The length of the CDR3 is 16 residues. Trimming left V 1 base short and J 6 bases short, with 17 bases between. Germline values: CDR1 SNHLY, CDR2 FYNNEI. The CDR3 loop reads CASSEGPGRGADTQYF. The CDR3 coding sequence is TGTGCCAGCAGTGAAGGTCCAGGACGGGGGGCCGATACGCAGTATTTT. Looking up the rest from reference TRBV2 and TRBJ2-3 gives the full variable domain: EPEVTQTPSHQVTQMGQEVILRCVPISNHLYFYWYRQILGQKVEFLVSFYNNEISEKSEIFDDQFSVERPDGSNFTLKIRSTKLEDSAMYFCASSEGPGRGADTQYFGPGTRLTVL.

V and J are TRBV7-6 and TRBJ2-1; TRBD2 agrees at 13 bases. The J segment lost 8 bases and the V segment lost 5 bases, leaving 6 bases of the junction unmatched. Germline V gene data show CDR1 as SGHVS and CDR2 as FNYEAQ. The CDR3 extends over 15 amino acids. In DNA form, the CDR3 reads TGTGCCAGCAGCCCCTGGACTAGCGGGAGTTATGAGCAGTTCTTC. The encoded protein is CASSPWTSGSYEQFF.

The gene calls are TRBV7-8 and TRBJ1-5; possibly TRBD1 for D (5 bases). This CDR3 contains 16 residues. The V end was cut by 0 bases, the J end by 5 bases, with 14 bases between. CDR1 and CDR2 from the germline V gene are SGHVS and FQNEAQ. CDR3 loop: CASSLALRQNHQPQHF. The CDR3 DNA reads TGTGCCAGCAGCTTAGCGCTTAGACAGAACCATCAGCCCCAGCATTTT.

CDR3 sequence: CASSPRGHPKETQYF. The CDR3 DNA is TGTGCCAGCTCACCACGGGGACACCCTAAAGAGACCCAGTACTTC. The chain has TRBV18 and TRBJ2-5, with a tentative D call TRBD1 (6 bases). The CDR3 runs 15 residues. CDR1 KGHSH and CDR2 LQKENI come from the germline V gene. The V end was cut by 1 base, the J end by 3 bases, with 12 bases between.

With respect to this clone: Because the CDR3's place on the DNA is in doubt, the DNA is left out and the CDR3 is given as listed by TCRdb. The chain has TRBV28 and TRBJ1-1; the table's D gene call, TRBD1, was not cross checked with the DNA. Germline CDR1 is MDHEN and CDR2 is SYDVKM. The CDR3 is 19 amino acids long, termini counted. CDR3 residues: CASSLCPFFGQCLNTEAFF.

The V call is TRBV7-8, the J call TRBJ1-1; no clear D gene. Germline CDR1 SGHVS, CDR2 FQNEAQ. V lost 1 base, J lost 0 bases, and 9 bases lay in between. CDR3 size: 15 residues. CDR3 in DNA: TGTGCCAGCAGCTTAGATGGCGGAATGAACACTGAAGCTTTCTTT. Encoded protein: CASSLDGGMNTEAFF.

DNA of the CDR3: TGTGCCAGCAGTTACGAATTGGGACAGGGGACGGAAAAACTGTTTTTT. This codes for CASSYELGQGTEKLFF. This chain joins TRBV6-6 and TRBJ1-4, with 10 bases that match TRBD1. Germline CDR1 is MNHNY and CDR2 is SVGAGI (reference sequence). The CDR3 covers 16 residues. Losses at the gene ends were 2 bases for V and 8 bases for J; bases not matched to a gene: 8.

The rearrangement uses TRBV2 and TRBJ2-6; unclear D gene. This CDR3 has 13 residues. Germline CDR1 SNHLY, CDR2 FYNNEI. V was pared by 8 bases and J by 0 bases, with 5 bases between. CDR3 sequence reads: CASGLSGANVLTF. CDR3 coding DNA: TGTGCCAGCGGGCTCTCTGGGGCCAACGTCCTGACTTTC. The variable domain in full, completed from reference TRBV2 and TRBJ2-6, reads EPEVTQTPSHQVTQMGQEVILRCVPISNHLYFYWYRQILGQKVEFLVSFYNNEISEKSEIFDDQFSVERPDGSNFTLKIRSTKLEDSAMYFCASGLSGANVLTFGAGSRLTVL.

CDR3 sequence (DNA): TGTGCCAGCAGTGAATTGGTAGGACAGTACTACGAGCAGTACTTC. Translating it yields CASSELVGQYYEQYF. The chain uses TRBV2 and TRBJ2-7; tentatively, D is TRBD1 (6 bases). Trimming cost V 2 bases and J 3 bases, with 14 bases left between them. The CDR3 contains 15 residues. Germline V gene data show CDR1 as SNHLY and CDR2 as FYNNEI.

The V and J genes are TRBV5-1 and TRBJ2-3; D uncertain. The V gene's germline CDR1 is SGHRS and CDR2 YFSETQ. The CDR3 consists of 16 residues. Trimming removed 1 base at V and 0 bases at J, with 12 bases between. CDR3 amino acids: CASSLFGGSSTDTQYF. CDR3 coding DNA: TGCGCCAGCAGCTTGTTTGGCGGCTCTAGCACAGATACGCAGTATTTT. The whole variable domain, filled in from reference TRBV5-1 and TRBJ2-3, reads KAGVTQTPRYLIKTRGQQVTLSCSPISGHRSVSWYQQTPGQGLQFLFEYFSETQRNKGNFPGRFSGRQFSNSRSEMNVSTLELGDSALYLCASSLFGGSSTDTQYFGPGTRLTVL.

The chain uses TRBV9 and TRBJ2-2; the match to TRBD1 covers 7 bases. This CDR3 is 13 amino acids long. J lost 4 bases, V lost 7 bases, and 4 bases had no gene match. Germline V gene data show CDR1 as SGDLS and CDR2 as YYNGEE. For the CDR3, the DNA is TGTGCCAGCTTAGACAGGGCCACCGGGGAGCTGTTTTTT. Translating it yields CASLDRATGELFF.

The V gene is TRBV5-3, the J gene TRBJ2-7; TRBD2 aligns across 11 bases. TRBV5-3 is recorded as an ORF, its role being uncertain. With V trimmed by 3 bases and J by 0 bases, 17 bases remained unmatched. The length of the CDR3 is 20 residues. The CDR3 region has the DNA TGTGCCAGAAGCTCGACGGGACTAGCGGATCCTACGAATTACTCCTACGAGCAGTACTTC. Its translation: CARSSTGLADPTNYSYEQYF.

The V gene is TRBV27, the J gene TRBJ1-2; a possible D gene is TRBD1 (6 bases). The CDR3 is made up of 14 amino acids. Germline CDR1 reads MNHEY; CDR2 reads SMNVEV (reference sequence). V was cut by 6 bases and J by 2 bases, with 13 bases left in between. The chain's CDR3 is CASRPNDRNYGYTF. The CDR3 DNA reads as TGTGCCAGCAGACCTAATGACAGGAACTATGGCTACACCTTC.

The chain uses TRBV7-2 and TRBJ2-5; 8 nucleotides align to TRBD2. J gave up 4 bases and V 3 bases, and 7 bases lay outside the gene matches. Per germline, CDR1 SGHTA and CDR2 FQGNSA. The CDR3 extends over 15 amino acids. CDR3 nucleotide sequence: TGTGCCAGCAGCTTTTACGGGGGGGCAGGAGAGACCCAGTACTTC. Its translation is CASSFYGGAGETQYF.